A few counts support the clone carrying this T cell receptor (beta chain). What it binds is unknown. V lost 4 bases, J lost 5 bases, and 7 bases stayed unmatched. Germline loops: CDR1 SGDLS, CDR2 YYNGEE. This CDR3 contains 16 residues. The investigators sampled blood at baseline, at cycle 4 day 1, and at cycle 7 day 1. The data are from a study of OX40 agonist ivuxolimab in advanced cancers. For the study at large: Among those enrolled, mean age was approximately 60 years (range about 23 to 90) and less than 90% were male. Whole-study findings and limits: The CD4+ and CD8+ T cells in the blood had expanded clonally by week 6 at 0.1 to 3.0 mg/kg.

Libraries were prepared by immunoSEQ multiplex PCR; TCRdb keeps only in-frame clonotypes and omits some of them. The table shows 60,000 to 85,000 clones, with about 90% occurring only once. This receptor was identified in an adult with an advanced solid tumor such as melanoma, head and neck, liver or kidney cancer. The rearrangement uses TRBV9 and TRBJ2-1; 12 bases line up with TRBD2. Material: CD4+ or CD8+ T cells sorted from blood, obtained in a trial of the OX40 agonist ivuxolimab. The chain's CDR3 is CASSPRLAGVNNEQFF. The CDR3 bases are TGTGCCAGCAGCCCCAGACTAGCGGGGGTTAACAATGAGCAGTTCTTC. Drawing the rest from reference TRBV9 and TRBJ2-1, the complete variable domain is DSGVTQTPKHLITATGQRVTLRCSPRSGDLSVYWYQQSLDQGLQFLIQYYNGEERAKGNILERFSAQQFPDLHSELNLSSLELGDSALYFCASSPRLAGVNNEQFFGPGTRLTVL.